This T cell receptor (beta chain) was captured in a study of blood T cells in healthy people across ages. General study points: Both naive CD4+ cell counts and diversity were greater in long-lived donors than in aged donors.

A sample-barcoded 5' primer and a J-beta primer mix were used in a second PCR of roughly 7 to 12 cycles. Tagging of each cDNA molecule was performed by a template-switch adaptor with 12 random nucleotides. Via MiXCR, TCRdb re-called the 5' RACE reads, giving one row per CDR3 protein. This sample carries 1,500,000 or so distinct CDR3 sequences, 59% of them seen once, and the ten largest clones take over 6.5%. The CDR3 loop spans 14 amino acids. The germline V and J ends were trimmed by 6 bases and 5 bases, with 13 bases remaining between them. This clonotype was seen more than once but under ten times. Its target is not known.

The chain is built from TRBV12-3 or TRBV12-4 and TRBJ1-4; D may be TRBD1 (6 bases). This TCR derives from a man between 18 and 29 years old in good health. Sequenced sample: blood. The CDR3 loop is CASSYGGRNEKLFF. In DNA, the CDR3 is TGTGCCAGCAGCTATGGGGGGCGCAATGAAAAACTGTTTTTT.